The following is a TCR beta chain sequence with its context. Sample-barcoded 5' priming and a J-beta primer mix drove a second PCR of roughly 6 to 12 cycles. TCRdb re-called the 5' RACE reads with MiXCR, one entry per CDR3 protein. Among around 600,000 distinct CDR3 sequences listed, less than 60% were seen once. This sample is drawn from a study of blood T cells in healthy people across ages. Germline V gene sequence: CDR1 SGHRS, CDR2 YFSETQ. CDR3 length: 17 amino acids. V lost 4 bases to trimming and J lost 0 bases; unmatched junction nucleotides: 5. The sequencing sample was made of blood. This receptor was taken from a man aged 80 or over in good health. The chain combines TRBV5-1 with TRBJ2-3, with 13 bases aligning to TRBD2. The CDR3 DNA follows: TGCGCCAGCAGCCCCGGACTAGCGGGGGTTAGCACAGATACGCAGTATTTT. Encoded protein: CASSPGLAGVSTDTQYF.